Each of the 15 T cell receptor beta chains below was sequenced from the same sample in a study of cytomegalovirus exposure and HLA in healthy donors. Primers for the PCR totalled 60 Vbeta and 13 Jbeta. Profiling relied on immunoSEQ multiplex PCR, and the TCRdb table lists in-frame clones only, not all of them. The data show approximately 200,000 clones, with 65% to 90% seen just once and about 2.2% held by the top ten. Specimen: PBMCs. These receptors originate from a woman in her fifties or sixties in good health and CMV-seronegative.

The chain couples TRBV7-9 to TRBJ1-1; weak D call: TRBD1 (6 bases). CDR3 length: 14 residues. Germline assignment: CDR1 SEHNR and CDR2 FQNEAQ (reference sequence). The V and J ends lost 6 bases and 5 bases respectively, with 16 bases between them. CDR3 DNA: TGTGCCAGCAGTACGGTCCCAGGGGAAACTGAAGCTTTCTTT. The encoded protein is CASSTVPGETEAFF.

V and J are TRBV19 and TRBJ2-5, with 10 positions matching TRBD2. The CDR3 spans 14 residues. CDR1 and CDR2 from the germline V gene are LNHDA and SQIVND (reference sequence). J was trimmed by 4 bases and V by 10 bases; bases with no gene match: 9. The CDR3 reads CATTNSGRRETQYF. The CDR3 DNA reads as TGTGCCACCACAAATAGCGGGAGGAGAGAGACCCAGTACTTC. Supplemented by reference TRBV19 and TRBJ2-5, the full variable domain reads DGGITQSPKYLFRKEGQNVTLSCEQNLNHDAMYWYRQDPGQGLRLIYYSQIVNDFQKGDIAEGYSVSREKKESFPLTVTSAQKNPTAFYLCATTNSGRRETQYFGPGTRLLVL.

The CDR3 reads CASSTMTGGGYNEQFF. The CDR3 nucleotides read TGTGCCAGCAGCACCATGACAGGGGGCGGCTACAATGAGCAGTTCTTC. The chain has TRBV9 and TRBJ2-1; 10 nucleotides line up with TRBD1. CDR1 and CDR2 (germline): SGDLS, YYNGEE. The CDR3 is 16 residues long. V was clipped by 4 bases and J by 3 bases; unmatched bases: 7.

The CDR3 DNA sequence: TGTGCCTGGAGTATGGGACAGACCTACGAGCAGTACTTC. Its protein product is CAWSMGQTYEQYF. This chain links TRBV30 with TRBJ2-7; 7 nucleotides agree with TRBD1. The CDR3 totals 13 residues. The ends lost 2 bases at V and 2 bases at J; junction bases unmatched: 3. CDR1 is GTSNPN, CDR2 SVGIG, per germline (reference sequence).

The CDR3 here is CASCLGAGGWQPQHF. The CDR3 nucleotides read TGTGCCAGCTGCCTAGGGGCAGGGGGCTGGCAGCCCCAGCATTTT. The rearrangement joins TRBV28 to TRBJ1-5; TRBD1 matches at 8 bases. The CDR3 contains 15 residues. The V gene's germline CDR1 is MDHEN and CDR2 SYDVKM. The ends lost 8 bases at V and 7 bases at J; junction bases unmatched: 13.

J is TRBJ1-2 and V is TRBV5-1; tentatively, D is TRBD1 (6 bases). Trimming pared 4 bases from V and 3 bases from J, leaving 22 bases between. Per the germline V gene, CDR1 is SGHRS and CDR2 is YFSETQ. The CDR3 is 17 residues long. As DNA, the CDR3 is TGCGCCAGCAGCGACGGGCTGACAGGTACAACTTACTATGGCTACACCTTC. Its translation: CASSDGLTGTTYYGYTF.

The chain employs TRBV5-8 and TRBJ2-1, with 12 bases that match TRBD2. This CDR3 region has 15 residues. The V and J ends lost 5 bases and 6 bases, in that order; junction bases with no gene match: 6. Germline loops: CDR1 SGHTS, CDR2 YDEGEE. DNA for the CDR3: TGTGCCAGCAGGGCCCGACTAGCGGGAGTCAATGAGCAGTTCTTC. Translated, it gives CASRARLAGVNEQFF.

This clone has just one count. The rearrangement joins TRBV6-1 to TRBJ1-4; no definite D call. The germline V gene encodes CDR1 MNHNS and CDR2 SASEGT. Trimming took off 7 bases at V and 5 bases at J, with 11 bases between the two ends. This CDR3 is built from 13 residues. CDR3 DNA sequence: TGTGCCAGCATGGGAGCGCTAAATGAAAAACTGTTTTTT. Amino acids: CASMGALNEKLFF.

V usage is TRBV19 and J usage is TRBJ1-2; 8 bases match TRBD1. This CDR3 has 14 residues. The J segment lost 6 bases and the V segment lost 5 bases, leaving 8 bases of the junction unmatched. The V gene's germline CDR1 is LNHDA and CDR2 SQIVND (reference sequence). CDR3 in amino acids: CASSSDRGPDGYTF. DNA for the CDR3: TGTGCCAGTAGTTCCGACAGGGGACCAGATGGCTACACCTTC. The complete variable domain, with remaining parts taken from reference TRBV19 and TRBJ1-2, reads DGGITQSPKYLFRKEGQNVTLSCEQNLNHDAMYWYRQDPGQGLRLIYYSQIVNDFQKGDIAEGYSVSREKKESFPLTVTSAQKNPTAFYLCASSSDRGPDGYTFGSGTRLTVV.

CDR3 in amino acids: CASSPPTGDYNEQFF. The CDR3 DNA is TGTGCCAGCTCACCACCGACAGGGGACTACAATGAGCAGTTCTTC. V and J are TRBV18 and TRBJ2-1, with 8 bases fitting TRBD1. After removal of 0 bases from V and 3 bases from J, the junction contained 1 base not matched to a gene. Germline assignment: CDR1 KGHSH and CDR2 LQKENI. The CDR3 extends over 15 amino acids.

The chain combines TRBV2 with TRBJ2-7; D may be TRBD2 (6 bases). Germline loops: CDR1 SNHLY, CDR2 FYNNEI. The V end was cut by 6 bases, the J end by 5 bases, with 14 bases between. The length of the CDR3 is 13 residues. The CDR3 spells CASREGLRDEQYF. Written as DNA, the CDR3 is TGTGCCAGCAGGGAGGGACTTAGAGACGAGCAGTACTTC.

CDR3 region: CASSLTGARGYTF. The CDR3 coding sequence is TGTGCCAGCAGTTTAACAGGGGCACGGGGCTACACCTTC. The genes are TRBV6-5 and TRBJ1-2; 7 bases agree with TRBD1. Germline values: CDR1 MNHEY, CDR2 SVGAGI. This CDR3 region has 13 residues. V dropped 4 bases and J dropped 8; count of bases not matched to a gene: 7.

J is TRBJ2-7 and V is TRBV7-6; TRBD2 might be the D (5 bases). This CDR3 has 14 residues. Germline CDR1 reads SGHVS; CDR2 reads FNYEAQ. The V and J ends lost 4 bases and 1 base respectively, with 11 bases between them. The CDR3 protein is CASSSEGRSYEQYF. In DNA, the CDR3 is TGTGCCAGCAGCTCAGAGGGCAGGTCCTACGAGCAGTACTTC.

This clone was seen only once. The J gene is TRBJ1-2, the V gene TRBV10-3; D is unresolved. Germline V gene data show CDR1 as ENHRY and CDR2 as SYGVKD. CDR3 size: 13 residues. Trimming stripped 4 bases from V and 3 bases from J, with 9 bases between. In nucleotides, the CDR3 is TGTGCCATCAGTGCTGAGGGTGACTATGGCTACACCTTC. Amino acid sequence: CAISAEGDYGYTF.

V and J are TRBV27 and TRBJ2-7, with TRBD2 matching 7 bases. Germline V gives CDR1 MNHEY, CDR2 SMNVEV (reference sequence). This CDR3 region has 15 residues. The V gene end was trimmed by 3 bases and the J gene end by 0 bases; junction bases not matched to a gene: 5. The CDR3 protein is CASSLTAGPSYEQYF. The CDR3 DNA follows: TGTGCCAGCAGTTTGACAGCGGGGCCCTCCTACGAGCAGTACTTC.